This T cell receptor beta chain was found in a study of T cell responses to AZD1222 COVID-19 vaccine. The wider study: Pooling of second doses given at about 4 or about 12 weeks was done.

Study-wide results and caveats: Two AZD1222 doses significantly raised spike-specific TCR breadth and depth over controls.

The junction had 5 bases not matched to a gene; V was cut back by 3 bases and J by 5 bases. CDR3 length equals 13 residues. Germline CDR1 is DFQATT and CDR2 is SNEGSKA (reference sequence). The repertoire was sequenced with immunoSEQ multiplex PCR; TCRdb's copy has only in-frame clones and lacks some. The profile shows around 77,000 clones, about nine tenths of them singletons. A remark on this clone: The antigen is not known.

Sequences were derived from peripheral blood, sampled on day 0 of AZD1222 vaccination. This chain uses TRBV20-1 with TRBJ1-1; 8 bases map to TRBD1. This receptor was identified in an adult in good health. DNA of the CDR3: TGCAGTGCTAGTCGGACAGGGAGGACTGAAGCTTTCTTT. The encoded protein is CSASRTGRTEAFF.